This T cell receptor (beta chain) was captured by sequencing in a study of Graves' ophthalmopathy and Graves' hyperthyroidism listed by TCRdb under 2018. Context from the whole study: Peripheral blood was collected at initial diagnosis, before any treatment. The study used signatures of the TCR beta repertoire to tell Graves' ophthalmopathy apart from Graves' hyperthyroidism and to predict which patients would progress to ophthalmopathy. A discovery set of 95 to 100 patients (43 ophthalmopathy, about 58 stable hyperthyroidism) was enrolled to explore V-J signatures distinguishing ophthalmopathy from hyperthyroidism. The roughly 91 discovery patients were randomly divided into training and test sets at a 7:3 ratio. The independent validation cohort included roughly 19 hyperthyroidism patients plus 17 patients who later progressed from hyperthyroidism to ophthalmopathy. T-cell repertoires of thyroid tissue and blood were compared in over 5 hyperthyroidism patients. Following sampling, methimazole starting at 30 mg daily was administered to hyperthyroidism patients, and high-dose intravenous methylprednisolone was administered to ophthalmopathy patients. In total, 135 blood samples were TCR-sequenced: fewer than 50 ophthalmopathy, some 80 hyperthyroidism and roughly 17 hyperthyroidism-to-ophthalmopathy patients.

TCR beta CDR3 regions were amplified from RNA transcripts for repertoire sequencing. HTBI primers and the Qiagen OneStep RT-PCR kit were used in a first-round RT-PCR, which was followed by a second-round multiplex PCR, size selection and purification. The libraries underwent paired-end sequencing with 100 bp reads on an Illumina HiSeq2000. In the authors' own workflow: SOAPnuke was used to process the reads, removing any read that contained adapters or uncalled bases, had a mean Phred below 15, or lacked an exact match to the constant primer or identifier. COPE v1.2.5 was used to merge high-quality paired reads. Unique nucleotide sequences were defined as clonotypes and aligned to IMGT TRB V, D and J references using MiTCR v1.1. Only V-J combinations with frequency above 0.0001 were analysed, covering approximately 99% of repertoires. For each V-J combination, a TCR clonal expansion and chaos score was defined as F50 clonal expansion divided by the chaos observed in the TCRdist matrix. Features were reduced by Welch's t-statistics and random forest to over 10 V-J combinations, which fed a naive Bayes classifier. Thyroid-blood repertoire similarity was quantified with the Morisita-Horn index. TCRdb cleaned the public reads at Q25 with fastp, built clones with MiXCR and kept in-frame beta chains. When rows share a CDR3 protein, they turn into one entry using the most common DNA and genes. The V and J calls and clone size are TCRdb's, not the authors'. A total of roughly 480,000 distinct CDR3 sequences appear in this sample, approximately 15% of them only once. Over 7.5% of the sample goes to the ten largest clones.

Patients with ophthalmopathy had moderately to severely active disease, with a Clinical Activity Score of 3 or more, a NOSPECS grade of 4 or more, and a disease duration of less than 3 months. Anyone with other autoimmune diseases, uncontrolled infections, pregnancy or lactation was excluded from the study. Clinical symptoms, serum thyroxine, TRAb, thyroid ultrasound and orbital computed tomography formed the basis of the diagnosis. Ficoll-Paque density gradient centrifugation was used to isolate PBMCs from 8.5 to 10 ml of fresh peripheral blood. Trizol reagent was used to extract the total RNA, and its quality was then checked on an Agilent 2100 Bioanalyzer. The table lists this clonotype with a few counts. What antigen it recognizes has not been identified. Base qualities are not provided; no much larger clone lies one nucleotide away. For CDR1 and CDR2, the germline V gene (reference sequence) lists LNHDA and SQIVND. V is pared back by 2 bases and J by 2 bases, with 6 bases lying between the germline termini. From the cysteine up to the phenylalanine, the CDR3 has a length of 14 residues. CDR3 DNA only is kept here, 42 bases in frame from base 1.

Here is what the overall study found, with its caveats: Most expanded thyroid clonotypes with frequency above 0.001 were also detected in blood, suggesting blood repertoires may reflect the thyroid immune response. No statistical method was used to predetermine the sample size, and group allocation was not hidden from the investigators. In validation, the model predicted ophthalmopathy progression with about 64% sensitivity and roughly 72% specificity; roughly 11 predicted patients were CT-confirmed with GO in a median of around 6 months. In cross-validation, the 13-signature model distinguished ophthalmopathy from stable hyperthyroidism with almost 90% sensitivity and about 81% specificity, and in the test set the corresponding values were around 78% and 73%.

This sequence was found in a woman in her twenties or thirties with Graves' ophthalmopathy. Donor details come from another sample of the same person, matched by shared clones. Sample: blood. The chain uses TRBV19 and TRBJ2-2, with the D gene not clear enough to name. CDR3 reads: CASSISPNTGELFF. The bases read TGTGCCAGTAGTATATCCCCTAACACCGGGGAGCTGTTTTTT.